The clone carrying this T cell receptor beta chain was seen a few times. The data stem from a study of blood T cell repertoires in COVID-19. The overall study: Acute-phase and convalescent COVID-19 samples originated in the United States, Italy and Spain. In each case, the material was cDNA or gDNA derived from T cells, B-cell-depleted T cells, or PBMCs.

Authors' analysis steps: The assay estimated nucleated cells by amplifying reference gene primers. Here immunoSEQ multiplex PCR was the method, and the copy in TCRdb shows in-frame clones only, minus some. V, J and clone size are taken as reported in that table, and D and trimming were inferred from the DNA itself. Among 150,000 to 200,000 clones listed, 80% to 90% were seen once. Material for sequencing was peripheral blood. This TCR came from a man aged 60-69 years with acute or convalescent COVID-19.

This CDR3 is CASSAIDRGYEQYF. CDR3 DNA: TGTGCCAGCAGCGCGATTGACAGGGGCTACGAGCAGTACTTC. The chain uses TRBV9 and TRBJ2-7, with 8 bases fitting TRBD1. Germline CDR1 reads SGDLS; CDR2 reads YYNGEE. This CDR3 comprises 14 residues. V dropped 3 bases and J dropped 3; count of bases not matched to a gene: 5.